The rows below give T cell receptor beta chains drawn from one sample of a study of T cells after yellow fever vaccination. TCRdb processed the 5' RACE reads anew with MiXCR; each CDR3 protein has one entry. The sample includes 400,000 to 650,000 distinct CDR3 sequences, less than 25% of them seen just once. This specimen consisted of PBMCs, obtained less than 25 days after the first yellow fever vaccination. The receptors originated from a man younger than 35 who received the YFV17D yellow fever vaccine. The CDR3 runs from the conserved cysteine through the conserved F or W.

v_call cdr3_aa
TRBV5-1 CASSLAGTGGETDTQYF
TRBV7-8 CASSLEGPPSRTEAFF
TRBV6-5 CASSYDSTSSGNTIYF
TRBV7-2 CASSFGPPTNEKLFF
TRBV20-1 CSQEGLGTDTQYF
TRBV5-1 CASSARTGLDEQFF
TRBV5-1 CASSLLGGGPEAFF
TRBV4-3 CASSQDSGGAGYNEQFF
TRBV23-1 CASSQEGQVLEQYF
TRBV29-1 CSVDERGATGELFF
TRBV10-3 CATQGSFYEQYF
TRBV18 CASSPSGTVRSEKLFF
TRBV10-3 CAISESAGAADGYTF
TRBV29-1 CSVPGQGAYEQYF
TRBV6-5 CASSYSKGVAQDGYTF
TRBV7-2 CASSLRVASTDTQYF
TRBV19 CASSISSGTEAFF
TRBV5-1 CASSYRLAGARGTDTQYF
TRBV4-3 CASSQEGTGYEQYF
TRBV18 CASSPNPGQETQYF
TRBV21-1 CASSKVSRGGLETQYF
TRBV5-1 CASSSFGVDYGYTF
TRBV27 CASSTSGTSYSPLHF
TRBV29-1 CSVLQGSGYTF
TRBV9 CASRGGQETQYF
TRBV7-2 CASSYRGRYTEAFF
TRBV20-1 CSARRTGDFDEQFF
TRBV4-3 CASSLGDDTGELFF
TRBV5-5 CASSLAGGDDQPQHF
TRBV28 CASSLVGQPQHF
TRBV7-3 CASSLGQGGPEAFF
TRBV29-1 CSVKTGPSLEQYF
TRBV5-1 CATTRRTTGITSRFQAFF
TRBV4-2 CASSQVAGNYEQYF
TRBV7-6 CASSLSRNYGYTF
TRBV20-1 CSATRDRNQPQHF
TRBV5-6 CASSLHRAADYNEQFF
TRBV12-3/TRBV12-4 CASRVSISTDTQYF
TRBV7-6 CASSLRDSGNTEAFF
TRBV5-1 CASSPLLWAGRDGYTF
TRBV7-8 CASSRGLAGTDTQYF
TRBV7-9 CASSLEGKISGYTF
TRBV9 CASSVGPKVDTQYF
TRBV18 CASSRYTRGNGGYEQFF
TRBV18 CASSPAETQYF
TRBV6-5 CASSLPTGRTQYF
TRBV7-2 CASSARAGTVGIQYF
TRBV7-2 CASSLGSGLDSPLHF
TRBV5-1 CASSLVGGAGDTQYF
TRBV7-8 CASSHWVGELFF
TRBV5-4 CASSRAGSTDTQYF
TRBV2 CASSEYGRNEQFF
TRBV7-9 CASSLVLGGGFYNEQFF
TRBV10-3 CAIRDRDINTQYF